Given below is one T cell receptor (beta chain) in context. Its antigen target is currently unknown. No quality values exist for individual bases; no much larger clone is one base distant. The V end loses 4 bases and the J end loses 8 bases, and a stretch of 23 bases separates them. There are 16 amino acids in the CDR3, from cysteine to phenylalanine inclusive. Kept here is only the CDR3 DNA, which spans 48 bases and is read in frame from base 1. The germline V gene provides CDR1 SNHLY and CDR2 FYNNEI. The sample originates from a study of neoadjuvant anti-PD-1 for oral cavity cancer (dated by TCRdb to about 2021). About the investigation overall: Patients mostly received three to four biweekly doses of nivolumab at 3 mg/kg before curative-intent surgical resection. For patients who did not progress, a fourth nivolumab dose was given around day 43, followed by definitive surgical resection on days 50-56. Patients with complete response, partial response or stable disease by RECIST 1.1 were defined as responders, whereas patients with progression were defined as non-responders. A roughly 33% response rate was observed in the parent correlative cohort, in which around 13 patients were included. The paper's findings and limits, for the study overall: After neoadjuvant nivolumab, T cell clonality (Gini index) in PBMCs was significantly higher in non-responders than in responders. Higher pretreatment blood Treg/Th17 ratios correlated with higher pretreatment blood TCRbeta clonality and lower post-treatment tumor TCRbeta clonality. TCR analyses included only three patients per response group, and the authors called for larger cohorts for validation.

For deep sequencing, each PBMC sample was run in six replicates, with libraries mostly built from 400 to 500 ng of input genomic DNA. TCRbeta libraries were prepared with the immunoSEQ hsTCRbeta kit according to the manufacturer's instructions. The finished libraries were brought together in one pool at approximately 3.1 nM, which was then read using an Illumina NovaSeq 6000 S4 flow cell. As for the authors' bioinformatics: The immunoSEQ Analyzer was used for raw data preprocessing and quality control. The analysis was limited to productive rearrangements, and each clonotype was defined by a unique CDR3 amino acid sequence. Repertoire clonality was estimated as the Gini-Simpson index, which was computed with the R package tcR. Gini indices were compared with Student's t test, and associations with tumor size change were assessed by Pearson correlation. TCRdb provides this immuneACCESS table in a form limited to in-frame rearrangements. Some clones are lacking; in checked studies, under half of them reflect an unresolved V gene, and why the rest are absent is not known. V, J and clone size are taken as reported in that table, and D and trimming were inferred from the DNA itself. The sample table shows over 14,000 clones, and about three quarters are seen once. The ten largest clones add up to roughly 3.1% of the sample.

The time point label corresponds to: after neoadjuvant nivolumab, at surgical resection. None of the patients had received prior systemic or radiation treatment, and all were newly diagnosed with stage II-IVA oral cavity squamous cell carcinoma. The cohort consisted of patients with HPV-negative, locally advanced oral cavity squamous cell carcinoma. No culture maintenance or expansion was done, as the peripheral blood mononuclear cells went straight to analysis. The samples were obtained from a longitudinal correlative study of a single-arm phase II trial testing neoadjuvant nivolumab in oral cavity squamous cell carcinoma. Genomic DNA-based TCRbeta sequencing was performed on subject-matched pre- and post-treatment PBMCs and tumors from three responders and three non-responders. Peripheral blood mononuclear cells were collected before nivolumab treatment and were collected again after treatment, at the time of surgery. The Maxwell RSC DNA from Cells kit was used to extract genomic DNA from PBMCs.

The TCR was taken from a person between 40 and 80 years old with oral cavity squamous cell carcinoma. The chain is assembled from TRBV2 and TRBJ1-2; a tentative D match to TRBD1 spans 5 bases. This specimen was PBMCs, taken after nivolumab (anti-PD-1) treatment. The CDR3 here reads CASSAGTESLSSGYTF. The base sequence is TGTGCCAGCAGTGCAGGGACGGAGAGTCTTTCGAGCGGCTACACCTTC. The full variable domain, completed from the reference TRBV2 and TRBJ1-2 proteins outside the CDR3, reads EPEVTQTPSHQVTQMGQEVILRCVPISNHLYFYWYRQILGQKVEFLVSFYNNEISEKSEIFDDQFSVERPDGSNFTLKIRSTKLEDSAMYFCASSAGTESLSSGYTFGSGTRLTVV.